Here is one TCR beta chain with its context. Its antigen is not identified. This entry comes from a study of shared clonotypes between healthy human individuals. General study findings and limits: Estimated clonotype richness was generally higher in naive than memory subsets.

A CD45RA+ naive subset and a CD45RA-negative memory subset were split from CD4+ cells. The repertoire was sequenced with immunoSEQ multiplex PCR; TCRdb's copy has only in-frame clones and lacks some. The data hold millions of clones, with 80% to 95% observed a single time. Trimming took off 10 bases at V and 7 bases at J, with 16 bases between the two ends. Germline CDR1 is MDHEN and CDR2 is SYDVKM. This CDR3 region has 13 residues. This sequence was found in a man aged 18-30 years in good health. Some clones in this sample may be carry-over from other donors' samples. Sequencing was carried out using naive CD4+ T cells from PBMCs. Subset specified: CD45RA+ positively selected. The genes are TRBV28 and TRBJ1-4; D might be TRBD1 (5 bases). In DNA form, the CDR3 reads TGTGCCACCTACGACAGTCAAAGTGAAAAACTGTTTTTT. Its protein product is CATYDSQSEKLFF.